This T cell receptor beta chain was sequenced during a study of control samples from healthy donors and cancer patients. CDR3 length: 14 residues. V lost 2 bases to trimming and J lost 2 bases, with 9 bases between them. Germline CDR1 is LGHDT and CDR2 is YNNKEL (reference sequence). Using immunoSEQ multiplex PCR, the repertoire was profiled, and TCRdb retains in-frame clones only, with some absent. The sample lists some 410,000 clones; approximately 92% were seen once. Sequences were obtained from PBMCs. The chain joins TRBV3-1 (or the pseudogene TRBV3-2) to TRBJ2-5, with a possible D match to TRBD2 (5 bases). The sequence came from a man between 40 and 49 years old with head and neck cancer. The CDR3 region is CASSQRAVQETQYF. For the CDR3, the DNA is TGTGCCAGCAGCCAAAGAGCGGTACAAGAGACCCAGTACTTC.